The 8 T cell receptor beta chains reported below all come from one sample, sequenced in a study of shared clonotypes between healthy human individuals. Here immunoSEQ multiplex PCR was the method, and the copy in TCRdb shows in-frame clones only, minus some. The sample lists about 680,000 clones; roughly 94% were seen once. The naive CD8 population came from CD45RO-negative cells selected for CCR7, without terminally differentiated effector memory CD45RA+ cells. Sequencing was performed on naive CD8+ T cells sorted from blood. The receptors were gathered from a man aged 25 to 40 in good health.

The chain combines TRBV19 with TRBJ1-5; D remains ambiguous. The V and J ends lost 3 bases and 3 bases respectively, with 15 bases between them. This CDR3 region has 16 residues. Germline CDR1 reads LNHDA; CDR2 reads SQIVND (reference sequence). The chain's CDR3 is CASSIGLTEDNQPQHF. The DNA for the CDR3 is TGTGCCAGTAGTATTGGGCTCACAGAAGACAATCAGCCCCAGCATTTT.

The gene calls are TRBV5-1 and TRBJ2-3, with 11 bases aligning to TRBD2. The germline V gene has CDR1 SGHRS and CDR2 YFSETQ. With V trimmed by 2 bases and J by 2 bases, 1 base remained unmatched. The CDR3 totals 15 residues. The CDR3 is CASSFSGRVTDTQYF. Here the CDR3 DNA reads TGCGCCAGCAGCTTTAGCGGGAGGGTCACAGATACGCAGTATTTT.

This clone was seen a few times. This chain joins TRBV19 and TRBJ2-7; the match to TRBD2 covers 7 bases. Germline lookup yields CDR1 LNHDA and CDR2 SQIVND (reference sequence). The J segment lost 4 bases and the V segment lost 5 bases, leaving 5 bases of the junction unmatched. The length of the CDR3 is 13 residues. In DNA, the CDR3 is TGTGCCAGTAGTGGGCGGGAGAAGTACGAGCAGTACTTC. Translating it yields CASSGREKYEQYF. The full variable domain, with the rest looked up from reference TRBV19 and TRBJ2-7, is DGGITQSPKYLFRKEGQNVTLSCEQNLNHDAMYWYRQDPGQGLRLIYYSQIVNDFQKGDIAEGYSVSREKKESFPLTVTSAQKNPTAFYLCASSGREKYEQYFGPGTRLTVT.

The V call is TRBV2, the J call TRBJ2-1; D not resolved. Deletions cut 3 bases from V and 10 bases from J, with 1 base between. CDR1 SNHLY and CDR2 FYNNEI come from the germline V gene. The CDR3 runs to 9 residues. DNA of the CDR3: TGTGCCAGCAGTGAGGAGCAGTTCTTC. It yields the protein CASSEEQFF.

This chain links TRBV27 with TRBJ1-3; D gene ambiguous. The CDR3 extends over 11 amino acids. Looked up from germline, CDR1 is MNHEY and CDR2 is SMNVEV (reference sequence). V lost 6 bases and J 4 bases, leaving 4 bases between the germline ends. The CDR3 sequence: CASREGNTIYF. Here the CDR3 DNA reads TGTGCCAGCAGGGAGGGAAACACCATATATTTT.

The CDR3 nucleotides read TGCGCCAGCAGCCAAGATCCGGGGATGTTTGATACGCAGTATTTT. Amino acid sequence: CASSQDPGMFDTQYF. V is TRBV4-1 and J is TRBJ2-3, with D perhaps TRBD2 (5 bases). The CDR3 is made up of 15 amino acids. V was trimmed by 0 bases and J by 6 bases, leaving 13 bases between them. Germline CDR1 reads MGHRA; CDR2 reads YSYEKL.

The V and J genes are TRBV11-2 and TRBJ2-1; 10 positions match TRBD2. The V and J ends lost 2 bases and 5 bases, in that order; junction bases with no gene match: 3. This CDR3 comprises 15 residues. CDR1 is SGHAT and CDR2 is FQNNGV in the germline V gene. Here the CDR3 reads CASSLPSGSHNEQFF. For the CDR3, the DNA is TGTGCCAGCAGCTTACCTAGCGGGAGCCACAATGAGCAGTTCTTC. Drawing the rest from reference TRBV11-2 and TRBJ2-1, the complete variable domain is EAGVAQSPRYKIIEKRQSVAFWCNPISGHATLYWYQQILGQGPKLLIQFQNNGVVDDSQLPKDRFSAERLKGVDSTLKIQPAKLEDSAVYLCASSLPSGSHNEQFFGPGTRLTVL.

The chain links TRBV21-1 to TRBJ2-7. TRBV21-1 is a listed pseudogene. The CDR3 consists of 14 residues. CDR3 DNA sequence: TGTGCCAGCAGCACCCTCGCCCGGGGACGCGAGCAGTACTTC. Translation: CASSTLARGREQYF.